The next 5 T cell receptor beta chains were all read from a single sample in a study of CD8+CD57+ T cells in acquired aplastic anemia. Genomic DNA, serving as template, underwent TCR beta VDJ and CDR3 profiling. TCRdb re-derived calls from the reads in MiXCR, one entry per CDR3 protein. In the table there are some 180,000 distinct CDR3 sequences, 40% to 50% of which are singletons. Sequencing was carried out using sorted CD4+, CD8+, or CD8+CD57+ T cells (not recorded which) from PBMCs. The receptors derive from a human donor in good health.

The CDR3: CASTSPDRNEKLFF. The CDR3 region has the DNA TGTGCCAGCACCTCTCCCGACCGAAATGAAAAACTGTTTTTT. The rearrangement links TRBV6-1 to TRBJ1-4; no reliable D call. CDR3 size: 14 residues. In germline, CDR1 is MNHNS, CDR2 SASEGT. Trimming took 7 bases from V and 5 from J, leaving 14 bases between them.

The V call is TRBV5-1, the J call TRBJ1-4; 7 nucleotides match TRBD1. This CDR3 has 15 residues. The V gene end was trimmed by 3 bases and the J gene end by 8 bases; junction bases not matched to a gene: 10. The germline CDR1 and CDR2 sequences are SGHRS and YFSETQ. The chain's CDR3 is CASSSWTGKGEKLFF. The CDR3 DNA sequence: TGCGCCAGCAGCTCCTGGACAGGCAAGGGAGAAAAACTGTTTTTT.

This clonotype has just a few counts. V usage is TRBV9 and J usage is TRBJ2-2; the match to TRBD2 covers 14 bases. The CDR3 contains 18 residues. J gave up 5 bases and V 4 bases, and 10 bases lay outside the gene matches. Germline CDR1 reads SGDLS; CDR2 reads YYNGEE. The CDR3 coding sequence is TGTGCCAGCAGCCTGCGACTAGCGGGAGGGCTTAGGACCGGGGAGCTGTTTTTT. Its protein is CASSLRLAGGLRTGELFF.

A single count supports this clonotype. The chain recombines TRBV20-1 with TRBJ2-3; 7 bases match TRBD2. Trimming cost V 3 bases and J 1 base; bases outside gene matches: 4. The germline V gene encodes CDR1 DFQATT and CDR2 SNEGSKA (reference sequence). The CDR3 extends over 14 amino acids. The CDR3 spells CSASGLVRTDTQYF. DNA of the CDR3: TGCAGTGCTAGTGGACTAGTACGCACAGATACGCAGTATTTT.

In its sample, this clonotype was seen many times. Here the CDR3 reads CASSLRGINQPQHF. The CDR3 DNA is TGTGCCAGCAGCCTGAGGGGTATCAATCAGCCCCAGCATTTT. The chain uses TRBV7-8 and TRBJ1-5; D might be TRBD1 (5 bases). V lost 5 bases and J 3 bases, leaving 11 bases between the germline ends. CDR1 SGHVS and CDR2 FQNEAQ come from the germline V gene. The CDR3 contains 14 residues.